Below, one T cell receptor beta chain is given with its context. The data originate from a study of blood T cell repertoires in COVID-19. Across the whole study: COVID-19 samples collected from the United States, Italy and Spain covered acute and convalescent phases. PBMCs, B-cell-depleted T cells, or T cells were the source of the cDNA or gDNA that made up the material.

Germline values: CDR1 SGHAT, CDR2 FQNNGV. The CDR3 covers 12 residues. J gave up 15 bases and V 6 bases, and 8 bases lay outside the gene matches. Original handling: Amplification with reference gene primers provided the estimates of nucleated cell counts. The data were produced by immunoSEQ multiplex PCR, yet TCRdb's version contains in-frame clones alone and is incomplete. The DNA gave D and trimming, while V, J and clone size come from that table. The table shows 200,000 to 250,000 clones, with around 82% occurring only once. The chain couples TRBV11-2 to TRBJ1-6, with 7 positions matching TRBD1. The TCR sequence derives from a woman aged 65 to 85 with acute or convalescent COVID-19. Sequenced material: peripheral blood. The CDR3 reads CASSSEGANLHF. DNA for the CDR3: TGTGCCAGCAGTTCAGAGGGGGCGAACCTCCACTTT.